These 26 T cell receptor beta chains were sequenced from one sample in a study of blood T cell repertoires in COVID-19. Assay: immunoSEQ multiplex PCR; the TCRdb copy retains only in-frame clones and omits some. Seen here are fewer than 55,000 clones, less than 85% observed once, and the top ten hold about 2.5%. The sequencing input was peripheral blood. The receptors stem from a man aged 50 or older with acute or convalescent COVID-19.

This chain joins TRBV6-2 or TRBV6-3 and TRBJ1-3; TRBD1 aligns across 7 bases. The ends lost 2 bases at V and 3 bases at J; junction bases unmatched: 10. Per germline, CDR1 MNHEY and CDR2 SVGEGT. This CDR3 comprises 17 residues. The CDR3 sequence is CASSYRHTGVFGNTIYF. The CDR3 nucleotides read TGTGCCAGCAGTTACCGACACACAGGGGTCTTTGGAAACACCATATATTTT.

The sample holds a few counts of this clone. The chain recombines TRBV15 with TRBJ1-5, with D unclear. The CDR3 spans 16 residues. CDR1 LNHNV and CDR2 YYDKDF come from the germline V gene (reference sequence). V was shortened by 0 bases and J by 2 bases, with 11 bases between the two germline ends. The CDR3 DNA reads as TGTGCCACCAGCAGAGAGGGAGAGGGCGGCAATCAGCCCCAGCATTTT. Translated, it gives CATSREGEGGNQPQHF.

This chain links TRBV5-8 with TRBJ2-1; TRBD2 aligns across 8 bases. The V gene end was trimmed by 4 bases and the J gene end by 2 bases; junction bases not matched to a gene: 5. Germline V gene lookup returns CDR1 SGHTS and CDR2 YDEGEE. This CDR3 comprises 15 residues. The CDR3 DNA follows: TGTGCCAGCAGCCTTTCGGGACTAGCCTACAATGAGCAGTTCTTC. It specifies CASSLSGLAYNEQFF.

The rearrangement joins TRBV6-5 to TRBJ1-6; D gene ambiguous. Germline CDR1 reads MNHEY; CDR2 reads SVGAGI. Trimming took 0 bases from V and 9 from J, leaving 15 bases between them. This CDR3 contains 16 residues. This CDR3 reads CASSYSAGISGSPLHF. Here the CDR3 DNA reads TGTGCCAGCAGTTACTCGGCTGGTATATCGGGTTCACCCCTCCACTTT.

This chain connects TRBV19 to TRBJ1-3; 8 bases align to TRBD1. J gave up 2 bases and V 2 bases, and 5 bases lay outside the gene matches. The CDR3 is 16 residues long. Germline assignment: CDR1 LNHDA and CDR2 SQIVND (reference sequence). The CDR3 DNA follows: TGTGCCAGTAGTATACCCCAGGGGGCGACTGGAAACACCATATATTTT. It is translated as CASSIPQGATGNTIYF.

CDR3 residues: CASSQGVGANVLTF. The CDR3 nucleotides are TGTGCCAGCAGCCAAGGGGTTGGGGCCAACGTCCTGACTTTC. The V call is TRBV11-1, the J call TRBJ2-6; possibly TRBD1 for D (5 bases). Per the germline V gene, CDR1 is SGHAT and CDR2 is FQDESV (reference sequence). V lost 5 bases to trimming and J lost 3 bases, with 8 bases between them. The CDR3 has 14 amino acids.

The chain is built from TRBV19 and TRBJ1-5; 10 nucleotides align to TRBD1. Germline assignment: CDR1 LNHDA and CDR2 SQIVND (reference sequence). V was clipped by 5 bases and J by 4 bases; unmatched bases: 8. This CDR3 comprises 16 residues. CDR3 protein: CASSEGQGMSNQPQHF. DNA for the CDR3: TGTGCCAGTAGTGAGGGACAGGGGATGAGTAATCAGCCCCAGCATTTT.

The CDR3 DNA sequence: TGTGCCAGCAGCCCTGGGCCCGCCTTGGCTTTCTTT. This sequence encodes CASSPGPALAFF. The chain links TRBV5-5 to TRBJ1-1; D is undetermined. The germline V gene has CDR1 SGHKS and CDR2 YYEKEE (reference sequence). The ends were cut back, 4 bases at V and 11 bases at J, with 15 bases in the middle. This CDR3 region has 12 residues.

The rearrangement joins TRBV3-1 (or the pseudogene TRBV3-2) to TRBJ1-3, with D maybe TRBD1 (6 bases). Per germline, CDR1 LGHDT and CDR2 YNNKEL (reference sequence). The CDR3 spans 15 residues. V was trimmed by 5 bases and J by 4 bases, leaving 15 bases between them. CDR3 sequence: CASSFSQQGGNTIYF. The CDR3 nucleotides are TGTGCCAGCAGCTTCTCTCAACAGGGAGGAAACACCATATATTTT.

The chain couples TRBV10-3 to TRBJ2-7, with 12 positions matching TRBD1. Germline V lookup: CDR1 ENHRY, CDR2 SYGVKD. V was clipped by 10 bases and J by 6 bases; unmatched bases: 7. The CDR3 runs 13 residues. CDR3 in amino acids: CATTGTGGSEQYF. The DNA of the CDR3 is TGTGCCACCACCGGGACAGGGGGCTCCGAGCAGTACTTC.

The chain has TRBV9 and TRBJ2-3; D is perhaps TRBD2 (6 bases). From germline, CDR1 is SGDLS and CDR2 YYNGEE. Between the trimmed V and J ends, which lost 0 bases and 2 bases, there was a span of 13 bases. This CDR3 spans 16 amino acids. In DNA form, the CDR3 reads TGTGCCAGCAGCGTAGCGGGGGACGCTTCCACAGATACGCAGTATTTT. Translating it yields CASSVAGDASTDTQYF.

Comments on this clone: Other DNA sequences in the same sample also yield this CDR3. This chain links TRBV7-8 with TRBJ1-2, with D possibly TRBD1 on 5 matching bases. The CDR3 runs 16 residues. The V end was cut by 1 base, the J end by 1 base, with 13 bases between. CDR1 is SGHVS and CDR2 is FQNEAQ in the germline V gene. The CDR3 region is CASSLVGGEFNYGYTF. CDR3 coding DNA: TGTGCCAGCAGCTTAGTGGGAGGGGAGTTTAACTATGGCTACACCTTC.

The chain uses TRBV2 and TRBJ2-7; perhaps TRBD2 as D (6 bases). Trimming left V 2 bases short and J 2 bases short, with 10 bases between. This CDR3 is built from 14 residues. Looked up from germline, CDR1 is SNHLY and CDR2 is FYNNEI. Here the CDR3 reads CASSERGKAYEQYF. DNA for the CDR3: TGTGCCAGCAGTGAACGGGGGAAGGCCTACGAGCAGTACTTC.

This clone is labeled as large. The chain links TRBV7-9 to TRBJ2-3; 8 nucleotides match TRBD1. The CDR3 is 15 residues long. CDR1 SEHNR and CDR2 FQNEAQ come from the germline V gene (reference sequence). J gave up 0 bases and V 5 bases, and 4 bases lay outside the gene matches. The CDR3 reads CASSQGAWSTDTQYF. In DNA, the CDR3 is TGTGCCAGCAGCCAGGGGGCGTGGAGCACAGATACGCAGTATTTT.

The V call is TRBV10-3, the J call TRBJ1-3; D might be TRBD1 (5 bases). The V end was cut by 5 bases, the J end by 0 bases, with 11 bases between. The CDR3 extends over 15 amino acids. Germline assignment: CDR1 ENHRY and CDR2 SYGVKD. This CDR3 reads CAISLQDLSGNTIYF. DNA of the CDR3: TGTGCCATCAGTCTACAGGATCTCTCTGGAAACACCATATATTTT.

The table lists this clone with a few counts. V and J are TRBV3-1 (or the pseudogene TRBV3-2) and TRBJ1-5; TRBD1 agrees at 7 bases. Unmatched junction bases numbered 4, after V lost 1 base and J lost 4 bases. This CDR3 is built from 15 residues. Germline V CDR1 and CDR2: LGHDT, YNNKEL (reference sequence). The CDR3 bases are TGTGCCAGCAGCCAAGGGACAGGCCTAAATCAGCCCCAGCATTTT. This gives the protein CASSQGTGLNQPQHF.

V usage is TRBV15 and J usage is TRBJ1-4, with D possibly matching TRBD1 (5 bases). The germline gives CDR1 LNHNV, CDR2 YYDKDF (reference sequence). V gave up 0 bases and J gave up 4 bases, with 12 bases separating them. The CDR3 consists of 16 residues. The CDR3 is CATSRDLMGLNEKLFF. The CDR3 nucleotides are TGTGCCACCAGCAGAGATTTGATGGGACTTAATGAAAAACTGTTTTTT.

The sample holds one count of this clone. CDR3 in DNA: TGTGCCAAGCCGGGACTCCTTAACTATGGCTACACCTTC. Encoded protein: CAKPGLLNYGYTF. V gene TRBV25-1 combines with J gene TRBJ1-2, with D possibly being TRBD1 (5 bases). Trimming stripped 10 bases from V and 1 base from J, with 13 bases between. This CDR3 has 13 amino acids. Germline loops: CDR1 MGHDK, CDR2 SYGVNS.

V is TRBV5-1 and J is TRBJ2-2; maybe TRBD2 (5 bases). The CDR3 runs 14 residues. V was pared by 4 bases and J by 5 bases, with 12 bases between. CDR1 SGHRS and CDR2 YFSETQ come from the germline V gene. DNA for the CDR3: TGCGCCAGCAGCCTGAATCCGGGGACCGGGGAGCTGTTTTTT. This codes for CASSLNPGTGELFF.

The rearrangement links TRBV11-2 to TRBJ1-4; maybe TRBD1 (6 bases). CDR1 is SGHAT, CDR2 FQNNGV, per germline. The CDR3 sequence is 15 residues long. V was cut by 1 base and J by 8 bases, with 14 bases left in between. The CDR3 protein is CASSLGSGVQEKLFF. The CDR3 coding sequence is TGTGCCAGCAGCTTAGGGTCAGGGGTACAGGAAAAACTGTTTTTT. Combining the CDR3 with reference TRBV11-2 and TRBJ1-4 gives the whole variable domain EAGVAQSPRYKIIEKRQSVAFWCNPISGHATLYWYQQILGQGPKLLIQFQNNGVVDDSQLPKDRFSAERLKGVDSTLKIQPAKLEDSAVYLCASSLGSGVQEKLFFGSGTQLSVL.

The table lists this clone with a few counts. The genes are TRBV10-3 and TRBJ1-1; 7 bases agree with TRBD1. Trimming at V came to 2 bases and at J to 7 bases, leaving 13 bases not matched to a gene. The CDR3 sequence is 16 residues long. Per the germline V gene, CDR1 is ENHRY and CDR2 is SYGVKD. Written as DNA, the CDR3 is TGTGCCATCAGTGAGCCCCCCGGACAGGCAAATATTGAAGCTTTCTTT. Translated: CAISEPPGQANIEAFF.

The chain couples TRBV7-8 to TRBJ1-5; D gene ambiguous. The CDR3 loop spans 14 amino acids. Germline V CDR1 and CDR2: SGHVS, FQNEAQ. V was shortened by 0 bases and J by 4 bases, with 7 bases between the two germline ends. The CDR3 DNA reads as TGTGCCAGCAGCTTAGCGCGGGTGAATCAGCCCCAGCATTTT. It specifies CASSLARVNQPQHF.

The J gene is TRBJ1-2, the V gene TRBV5-1; D is uncertain. V was clipped by 0 bases and J by 1 base, with 10 bases between them. There are 15 residues in the CDR3. Germline CDR1 and CDR2: SGHRS and YFSETQ. The CDR3 DNA follows: TGCGCCAGCAGCTTGGGGGCCGGGATTAACTATGGCTACACCTTC. Translated, it gives CASSLGAGINYGYTF.

The chain has TRBV6-5 and TRBJ2-5, with D maybe TRBD2 (5 bases). The ends were cut back, 7 bases at V and 4 bases at J, with 13 bases in the middle. Germline CDR1 and CDR2: MNHEY and SVGAGI. This CDR3 spans 13 amino acids. As DNA, the CDR3 is TGTGCCAGCAAATTACTAGATCGAGAGACCCAGTACTTC. It specifies CASKLLDRETQYF.

The CDR3 sequence: CASSPGQGPLPFGNTIYF. CDR3 coding DNA: TGTGCCAGCAGTCCGGGACAGGGGCCTCTACCCTTTGGAAACACCATATATTTT. The gene calls are TRBV6-6 and TRBJ1-3; 10 bases fit TRBD1. CDR3 length: 18 amino acids. The J segment lost 3 bases and the V segment lost 5 bases, leaving 13 bases of the junction unmatched. From germline, CDR1 is MNHNY and CDR2 SVGAGI (reference sequence).

The V gene is TRBV21-1, the J gene TRBJ1-1; the DNA was not compared with TRBD1, the D call given in the table. TRBV21-1 is an annotated pseudogene. The CDR3 has 16 residues. CDR3: CASRPKGRTGGTEAFF. As DNA, the CDR3 is TGTGCCAGCAGACCCAAGGGTCGGACAGGAGGTACTGAAGCTTTCTTT.